The count of the clone carrying this T cell receptor beta chain is one. The sample belongs to a study of regulatory T cells in long-lasting Graves disease. The time point: persistent/refractory GD, antithyroid drugs over 5 years with positive TRAb. The TCR library used RNA extracted from PBMCs. With iRepertoire HTBI primers and Arm-PCR of CDR3 regions, TCR beta libraries were built. TCRdb passed the multiplex PCR reads through MiXCR, listing each CDR3 protein once. There are approximately 690,000 distinct CDR3 sequences in the sample; roughly 30% occur only once, and around 40% lies in the top ten. This sample comprised peripheral blood mononuclear cells (PBMCs), obtained when the disease was refractory, from a patient treated with antithyroid drugs. This receptor was obtained from a female donor with Graves disease.

This CDR3 is CASSLTGTGYTGELFF. DNA for the CDR3: TGCGCCAGCAGCTTGACCGGGACAGGGTACACCGGGGAGCTGTTTTTT. This chain joins TRBV5-1 and TRBJ2-2; 9 bases line up with TRBD1. The germline V gene has CDR1 SGHRS and CDR2 YFSETQ. After removal of 1 base from V and 3 bases from J, the junction contained 4 bases not matched to a gene. The CDR3 runs to 16 residues.